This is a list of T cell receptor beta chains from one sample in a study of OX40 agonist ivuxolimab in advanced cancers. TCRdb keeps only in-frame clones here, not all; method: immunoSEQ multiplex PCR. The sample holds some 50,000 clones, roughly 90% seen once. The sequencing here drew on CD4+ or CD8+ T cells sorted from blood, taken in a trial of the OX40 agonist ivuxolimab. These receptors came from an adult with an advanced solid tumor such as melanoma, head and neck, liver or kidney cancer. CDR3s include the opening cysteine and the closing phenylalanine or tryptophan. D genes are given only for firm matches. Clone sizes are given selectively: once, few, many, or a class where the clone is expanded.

CDR3: CASSLAQGTDTQYF; DNA: TGTGCCAGCAGCTTAGCACAGGGAACAGATACGCAGTATTTT; V: TRBV9; size: once; D: .; J: TRBJ2-3
CDR3: CASSLGAASYNEQFF; DNA: TGTGCCAGCAGCTTAGGTGCGGCCTCCTACAATGAGCAGTTCTTC; V: TRBV7-9; size: once; D: .; J: TRBJ2-1
CDR3: CASSLGVENTEAFF; DNA: TGTGCCAGCAGCTTGGGGGTTGAGAACACTGAAGCTTTCTTT; V: TRBV5-4; size: .; D: .; J: TRBJ1-1
CDR3: CASSFSGGPAVQYF; DNA: TGTGCCAGCAGCTTCTCGGGAGGGCCTGCTGTGCAGTACTTC; V: TRBV7-2; size: .; D: TRBD2; J: TRBJ2-7
CDR3: CASSLAGADTQYF; DNA: TGTGCCAGCAGCTTGGCCGGGGCAGATACGCAGTATTTT; V: TRBV11-2; size: few; D: .; J: TRBJ2-3
CDR3: CSATNPGRDRPF; DNA: TGCAGCGCCACAAACCCTGGCAGGGATAGGCCCTTC; V: TRBV29-1; size: .; D: .; J: TRBJ2-7
CDR3: CASSYWREGHEQYF; DNA: TGTGCCAGCAGTTACTGGCGGGAGGGCCACGAGCAGTACTTC; V: TRBV6-5; size: .; D: TRBD2; J: TRBJ2-7
CDR3: CASSWRGLAYTDTQYF; DNA: TGCGCCAGCAGCTGGAGGGGACTAGCGTACACAGATACGCAGTATTTT; V: TRBV5-1; size: .; D: TRBD2; J: TRBJ2-3
CDR3: CASSFGLDTGELFF; DNA: TGTGCCAGCAGTTTCGGACTAGACACCGGGGAGCTGTTTTTT; V: TRBV27; size: .; D: TRBD2; J: TRBJ2-2
CDR3: CASSTWTGANTEAFF; DNA: TGTGCCAGCAGCACGTGGACAGGGGCGAACACTGAAGCTTTCTTT; V: TRBV11-3; size: .; D: TRBD1; J: TRBJ1-1
CDR3: CAISDYRETIQYF; DNA: TGTGCCATCAGTGATTACAGGGAAACCATTCAGTACTTC; V: TRBV10-3; size: .; D: .; J: TRBJ2-4
CDR3: CASSVAGRGFRTDTQYF; DNA: TGTGCCAGCAGCGTGGCGGGGAGGGGTTTTCGCACAGATACGCAGTATTTT; V: TRBV9; size: .; D: TRBD2; J: TRBJ2-3
CDR3: CASSQDNRSGGELFF; DNA: TGCGCCAGCAGCCAAGATAACAGGTCAGGGGGTGAACTGTTTTTT; V: TRBV4-1; size: .; D: TRBD1; J: TRBJ1-4
CDR3: CSVVGSGMQETQYF; DNA: TGCAGCGTTGTAGGTAGCGGGATGCAAGAGACCCAGTACTTC; V: TRBV29-1; size: .; D: TRBD2; J: TRBJ2-5
CDR3: CATSRGGSSYEQYF; DNA: TGTGCCACCAGCAGAGGGGGGAGCTCCTACGAGCAGTACTTC; V: TRBV15; size: .; D: .; J: TRBJ2-7
CDR3: CASRASTNEKLFF; DNA: TGTGCCAGCAGGGCTTCAACTAATGAAAAACTGTTTTTT; V: TRBV2; size: .; D: .; J: TRBJ1-4
CDR3: CASSQGPQNTEAFF; DNA: TGCGCCAGCAGCCAAGGACCCCAGAACACTGAAGCTTTCTTT; V: TRBV4-1; size: once; D: .; J: TRBJ1-1
CDR3: CASSLEGFTEAFF; DNA: TGTGCCAGCAGCTTAGAAGGGTTCACTGAAGCTTTCTTT; V: TRBV7-2; size: .; D: .; J: TRBJ1-1
CDR3: CASSELAAEGEQYF; DNA: TGTGCCAGCAGCGAACTAGCGGCCGAGGGGGAGCAGTACTTC; V: TRBV18; size: .; D: TRBD2; J: TRBJ2-7
CDR3: CASSELRARYGYTF; DNA: TGTGCCAGCAGTGAATTAAGGGCGAGGTATGGCTACACCTTC; V: TRBV6-1; size: .; D: .; J: TRBJ1-2
CDR3: CASSYSDLDTQYF; DNA: TGTGCCAGCAGCTACTCCGACTTGGATACGCAGTATTTT; V: TRBV7-3; size: .; D: .; J: TRBJ2-3
CDR3: CASSGAGLMNTEAFF; DNA: TGCGCCAGCAGCGGCGCGGGGCTCATGAACACTGAAGCTTTCTTT; V: TRBV5-1; size: .; D: .; J: TRBJ1-1
CDR3: CASSQDAGVEQYF; DNA: TGCGCCAGCAGCCAGGATGCGGGGGTCGAGCAGTACTTC; V: TRBV5-1; size: .; D: TRBD2; J: TRBJ2-7
CDR3: CASSATSGSFGGELFF; DNA: TGTGCCAGCAGCGCGACTAGCGGGAGTTTTGGCGGGGAGCTGTTTTTT; V: TRBV11-2; size: .; D: TRBD2; J: TRBJ2-2
CDR3: CASYRTGNEKLFF; DNA: TGTGCCAGCTATAGGACAGGGAATGAAAAACTGTTTTTT; V: TRBV6-6; size: .; D: TRBD1; J: TRBJ1-4
CDR3: CASSMSGLALGENEQFF; DNA: TGTGCCAGTAGTATGTCCGGACTAGCCCTAGGGGAGAATGAGCAGTTCTTC; V: TRBV19; size: .; D: TRBD2; J: TRBJ2-1
CDR3: CASSPSGPDTQYF; DNA: TGTGCCAGCAGCCCCTCCGGGCCAGATACGCAGTATTTT; V: TRBV7-3; size: few; D: .; J: TRBJ2-3
CDR3: CASRDLGQGVYGYTF; DNA: TGTGCCAGCAGAGACTTGGGACAGGGTGTCTATGGCTACACCTTC; V: TRBV6-6; size: .; D: TRBD1; J: TRBJ1-2
CDR3: CASTTGGQRETQYF; DNA: TGTGCCAGCACTACAGGGGGGCAGCGAGAGACCCAGTACTTC; V: TRBV27; size: .; D: TRBD1; J: TRBJ2-5